The clone carrying this TCR beta chain was recorded at least ten times. Its antigen is not known. These data come from a study of T cell repertoires in cytomegalovirus infection. Study-wide background: Evidence of both CMV infection and a matching HLA type came from public TCR beta signatures. Study-wide findings and caveats: Ex vivo, HLA-C-restricted CMV-specific TCR beta clonotypes prevailed over the rest of the response. Accumulated public TCR beta family frequency recognized individuals carrying CMV together with the relevant HLA.

A single record per CDR3 protein comes from TCRdb applying MiXCR to the reads. The table shows around 290,000 distinct CDR3 sequences, with 25% occurring only once. The CDR3 length is 16 residues. The germline V gene encodes CDR1 MNHNS and CDR2 SASEGT. V was cut by 5 bases and J by 0 bases, with 14 bases left in between. Sequencing was done on a sample of PBMCs. The TCR sequence derives from a human donor in good health (CMV status not recorded). Some clones in this sample may be carry-over from other donors' samples. This chain uses TRBV6-1 with TRBJ1-5; D possibly corresponds to TRBD1 (5 bases). CDR3 coding DNA: TGTGCCAGCAGTCGAGGGGAGGGGCCTAGCAATCAGCCCCAGCATTTT. Translation gives CASSRGEGPSNQPQHF.